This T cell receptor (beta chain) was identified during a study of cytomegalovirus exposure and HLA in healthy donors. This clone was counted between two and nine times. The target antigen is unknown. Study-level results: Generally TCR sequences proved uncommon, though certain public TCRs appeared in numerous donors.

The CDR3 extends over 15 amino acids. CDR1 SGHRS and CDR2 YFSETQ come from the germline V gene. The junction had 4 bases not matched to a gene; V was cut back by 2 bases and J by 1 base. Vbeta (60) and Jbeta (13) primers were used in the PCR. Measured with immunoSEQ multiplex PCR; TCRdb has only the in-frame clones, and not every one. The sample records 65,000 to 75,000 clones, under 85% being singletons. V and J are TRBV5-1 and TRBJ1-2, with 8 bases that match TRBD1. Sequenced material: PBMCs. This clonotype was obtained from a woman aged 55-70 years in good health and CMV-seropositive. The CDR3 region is CASSLNRGSNYGYTF. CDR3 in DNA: TGCGCCAGCAGCTTAAACAGGGGGAGTAACTATGGCTACACCTTC.